A single sample gave rise to the 4 T cell receptor beta chains below, sequenced in a study of T cells in Graves' hyperthyroidism and ophthalmopathy. Amplification yielded TCR beta CDR3 regions, with RNA transcripts as the source. Using the HTBI primer set, a first-round RT-PCR was run on the TCR CDR3. Via MiXCR, TCRdb re-called the multiplex PCR reads, giving one row per CDR3 protein. The profile shows around 600,000 distinct CDR3 sequences, over 40% of them singletons. Sample: peripheral blood or thyroid tissue (not recorded which). The receptors stem from an adult man with Graves' disease, either hyperthyroidism or ophthalmopathy (not recorded which).

This chain uses TRBV5-1 with TRBJ1-2, with a possible D match to TRBD1 (5 bases). Germline-derived CDR1 and CDR2 are SGHRS and YFSETQ. With 0 bases removed from V and 8 bases from J, the gap between germline ends came to 14 bases. This CDR3 is built from 14 residues. In DNA, the CDR3 is TGCGCCAGCAGCTTGGTCCCCAGGGAGGGCGGCTACACCTTC. It yields the protein CASSLVPREGGYTF.

This rearrangement joins TRBV11-1 to TRBJ2-5, with D perhaps TRBD2 (7 bases). Germline CDR1 and CDR2: SGHAT and FQDESV (reference sequence). The CDR3 contains 15 residues. Trimming stripped 6 bases from V and 7 bases from J, with 21 bases between. The CDR3 DNA reads TGTGCCAGCAGTGTCACAGGGAGGCCGGGAGGGACCCAGTACTTC. It is translated as CASSVTGRPGGTQYF.

This chain connects TRBV7-9 to TRBJ2-5, with 8 bases matching TRBD2. With 1 base clipped from V and 4 bases from J, the junction kept 5 bases outside the gene matches. Germline V gives CDR1 SEHNR, CDR2 FQNEAQ (reference sequence). The CDR3 is made up of 15 amino acids. The CDR3 bases are TGTGCCAGCAGCTTAGTCGGGAGGGCGAGAGAGACCCAGTACTTC. Translation gives CASSLVGRARETQYF.

This clonotype was counted ten times or more. The chain uses TRBV7-9 and TRBJ1-3; D is ambiguous. The CDR3 contains 14 residues. The germline V and J ends were trimmed by 8 bases and 4 bases, with 15 bases remaining between them. The germline gives CDR1 SEHNR, CDR2 FQNEAQ (reference sequence). CDR3 nucleotides: TGTGCCAGCCAGGACGGCCAGGACGGAAACACCATATATTTT. Its translation is CASQDGQDGNTIYF.